Below are 14 T cell receptor beta chains sequenced from a single sample in a study of T cell responses to AZD1222 COVID-19 vaccine. Profiled with immunoSEQ multiplex PCR; TCRdb holds only in-frame clones, not every one. Among tens of thousands of clones listed, around 83% were seen once. Source: peripheral blood, taken on day 0 of AZD1222 vaccination. These receptors originate from an adult in good health.

The rearrangement joins TRBV5-1 to TRBJ1-2, with 10 positions matching TRBD1. CDR1 and CDR2 (germline): SGHRS, YFSETQ. CDR3 length: 14 residues. With 2 bases clipped from V and 8 bases from J, the junction kept 6 bases outside the gene matches. The CDR3 spells CASSFGTGVEGYTF. CDR3 nucleotide sequence: TGCGCCAGCAGCTTTGGGACAGGGGTAGAAGGCTACACCTTC.

The chain links TRBV11-3 to TRBJ2-2; 7 bases align to TRBD2. This CDR3 is 14 amino acids long. J was trimmed by 0 bases and V by 6 bases; bases with no gene match: 1. Germline values: CDR1 SGHNT, CDR2 YENEEA. CDR3 coding DNA: TGTGCCAGCAGAGCGGGAACGAACACCGGGGAGCTGTTTTTT. Its translation is CASRAGTNTGELFF.

The CDR3 reads CASSPQGSGNTIYF. Here the CDR3 DNA reads TGTGCCAGCAGCCCACAGGGTTCCGGAAACACCATATATTTT. V is TRBV7-9 and J is TRBJ1-3, with D maybe TRBD1 (6 bases). This CDR3 has 14 residues. CDR1 and CDR2 from the germline V gene are SEHNR and FQNEAQ (reference sequence). V gave up 5 bases and J gave up 4 bases, with 12 bases separating them.

The rearrangement links TRBV5-6 to TRBJ2-3; D gene ambiguous. The CDR3 spans 14 residues. Per the germline V gene, CDR1 is SGHDT and CDR2 is YYEEEE. The germline V and J ends were trimmed by 4 bases and 6 bases, with 15 bases remaining between them. The CDR3 sequence is CASSQTDGPDTQYF. The CDR3 DNA follows: TGTGCCAGCAGCCAGACGGACGGCCCCGATACGCAGTATTTT. Filled out from reference TRBV5-6 and TRBJ2-3, the complete variable domain reads DAGVTQSPTHLIKTRGQQVTLRCSPKSGHDTVSWYQQALGQGPQFIFQYYEEEERQRGNFPDRFSGHQFPNYSSELNVNALLLGDSALYLCASSQTDGPDTQYFGPGTRLTVL.

This rearrangement joins TRBV29-1 to TRBJ2-7; 9 bases agree with TRBD1. CDR1 is SQVTM and CDR2 is ANQGSEA in the germline V gene. This CDR3 is 15 amino acids long. The junction had 7 bases not matched to a gene; V was cut back by 3 bases and J by 1 base. The CDR3 reads CSVDDGTGSSYEQYF. The CDR3 bases are TGCAGCGTTGATGACGGGACAGGGAGTTCCTACGAGCAGTACTTC.

This chain connects TRBV19 to TRBJ1-6; 7 bases agree with TRBD1. The J segment lost 7 bases and the V segment lost 4 bases, leaving 13 bases of the junction unmatched. Per the germline V gene, CDR1 is LNHDA and CDR2 is SQIVND (reference sequence). The length of the CDR3 is 17 residues. CDR3: CASSTGVAGTDNSPLHF. The CDR3, as DNA: TGTGCCAGTAGTACAGGAGTGGCCGGGACAGACAATTCACCCCTCCACTTT.

This chain links TRBV11-3 with TRBJ2-7; D possibly corresponds to TRBD1 (6 bases). This CDR3 comprises 14 residues. V gave up 5 bases and J gave up 1 base, with 12 bases separating them. CDR1 is SGHNT, CDR2 YENEEA, per germline. Here the CDR3 reads CASSPTTGSYEQYF. CDR3 in DNA: TGTGCCAGCAGCCCAACGACAGGATCCTACGAGCAGTACTTC. The full variable domain, completed using reference TRBV11-3 and TRBJ2-7, is EAGVVQSPRYKIIEKKQPVAFWCNPISGHNTLYWYLQNLGQGPELLIRYENEEAVDDSQLPKDRFSAERLKGVDSTLKIQPAELGDSAVYLCASSPTTGSYEQYFGPGTRLTVT.

The CDR3, as DNA: TGTGCCAGCTCACCCCGGGTGACCACCGGGGAGCTGTTTTTT. Translation: CASSPRVTTGELFF. This sequence joins TRBV18 and TRBJ2-2; D gene uncertain. Germline CDR1 KGHSH, CDR2 LQKENI. This CDR3 comprises 14 residues. Trimming removed 3 bases from V and 4 bases from J, with 9 bases in between.

This rearrangement joins TRBV30 to TRBJ2-2, with D unresolved. From germline, CDR1 is GTSNPN and CDR2 SVGIG (reference sequence). Trimming took 1 base from V and 4 from J, leaving 10 bases between them. There are 14 residues in the CDR3. This chain's CDR3 is CAWSGAVLTGELFF. CDR3 DNA: TGTGCCTGGAGTGGTGCGGTCCTCACCGGGGAGCTGTTTTTT.

About this clone: This sample includes further DNA sequences coding for the same CDR3. The chain has TRBV19 and TRBJ2-1; D unclear. V was trimmed by 3 bases and J by 0 bases, leaving 9 bases between them. The germline V gene has CDR1 LNHDA and CDR2 SQIVND (reference sequence). CDR3 length: 15 residues. Here the CDR3 DNA reads TGTGCCAGTAGTATGGGCAGGAACTCCTACAATGAGCAGTTCTTC. Amino acids: CASSMGRNSYNEQFF.

V usage is TRBV12-3 or TRBV12-4 and J usage is TRBJ2-5; TRBD2 might be the D (6 bases). This CDR3 region has 13 residues. Trimming pared 6 bases from V and 5 bases from J, leaving 13 bases between. CDR3 protein: CASSYSGVETQYF. In DNA form, the CDR3 reads TGTGCCAGCAGCTACTCGGGGGTGGAGACCCAGTACTTC.

The chain employs TRBV28 and TRBJ1-3; no clear D. Trimming took 1 base from V and 4 from J, leaving 11 bases between them. In germline, CDR1 is MDHEN, CDR2 SYDVKM. CDR3 length: 15 amino acids. The CDR3, as DNA: TGTGCCAGCAGTTTATCTCCCGGAGAAGGAAACACCATATATTTT. Its translation is CASSLSPGEGNTIYF.

The J gene is TRBJ2-7, the V gene TRBV6-6; no reliable D call. The germline V and J ends were trimmed by 0 bases and 3 bases, with 6 bases remaining between them. This CDR3 region has 13 residues. CDR1 and CDR2 from the germline V gene are MNHNY and SVGAGI (reference sequence). The CDR3 loop is CASSYSGNYEQYF. The CDR3 DNA reads TGTGCCAGCAGTTACTCTGGTAACTACGAGCAGTACTTC.

V is TRBV29-1 and J is TRBJ2-3; D call uncertain. Per the germline V gene, CDR1 is SQVTM and CDR2 is ANQGSEA. Trimming pared 1 base from V and 0 bases from J, leaving 11 bases between. The CDR3 has 15 residues. The CDR3: CSVEGTASSTDTQYF. CDR3 DNA: TGCAGCGTTGAAGGCACAGCCTCTAGCACAGATACGCAGTATTTT.